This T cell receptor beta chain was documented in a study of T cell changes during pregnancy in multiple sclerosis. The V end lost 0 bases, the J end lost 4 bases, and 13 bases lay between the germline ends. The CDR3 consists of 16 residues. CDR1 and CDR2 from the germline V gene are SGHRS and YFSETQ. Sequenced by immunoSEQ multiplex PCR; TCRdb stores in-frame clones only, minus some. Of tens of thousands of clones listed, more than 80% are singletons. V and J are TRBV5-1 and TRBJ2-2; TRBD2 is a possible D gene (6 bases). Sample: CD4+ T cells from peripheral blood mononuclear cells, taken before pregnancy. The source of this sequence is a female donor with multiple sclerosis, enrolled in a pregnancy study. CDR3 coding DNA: TGCGCCAGCAGCTTGGAAACTACGGGGGTCACCGGGGAGCTGTTTTTT. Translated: CASSLETTGVTGELFF.